This T cell receptor beta chain was documented in a study of T cells in Graves' hyperthyroidism and ophthalmopathy (dated by TCRdb to the late 2010s). For the wider study: Peripheral blood was collected at initial diagnosis, before any treatment. To identify distinguishing TCR V-J signatures, a discovery cohort of 100 or so patients was used, comprising approximately 40 with Graves' ophthalmopathy and around 60 with stable Graves' hyperthyroidism. The approximately 98 discovery patients were randomly divided into training and test sets at a 7:3 ratio. After sampling, hyperthyroidism patients received methimazole starting at 30 mg daily, and ophthalmopathy patients received high-dose intravenous methylprednisolone. In addition, the study compared T-cell repertoires in thyroid tissue and in blood from roughly 6 Graves' hyperthyroidism patients. Prospective prediction of ophthalmopathy was tested in an independent validation cohort of 18 to 20 hyperthyroidism patients and approximately 17 patients who later progressed to ophthalmopathy. The paper describes TCR Vbeta CDR3 sequencing of around 140 peripheral blood samples, made up of roughly 45 ophthalmopathy patients, around 78 hyperthyroidism patients and 17 progressor patients.

What the authors observed across the whole study: Most expanded thyroid clonotypes (frequency above 0.001) were also detected in blood, a finding suggesting that blood repertoires may reflect thyroid immune responses. No statistical method was used to fix the sample size in advance, and group allocation was not hidden from the investigators. In validation, the model predicted progression to ophthalmopathy with roughly 70% sensitivity and approximately 74% specificity, a median of approximately 6.5 months before onset. A model built on a 13 V-J signature distinguished ophthalmopathy from stable hyperthyroidism, reaching around 88% sensitivity and 81.08% specificity in cross-validation and 80%/75% in testing.

Measured from the cysteine to the phenylalanine, the CDR3 is 15 residues long. Solely the CDR3 DNA is kept, with 45 bases framed from the first base. Taken from the germline V gene (reference sequence), the CDR1 and CDR2 loops are SGHKS and YYEKEE. This clonotype was observed a few times. Its target antigen remains unknown. A read error may explain this, as a much larger clone is one base away. TCR beta CDR3 regions were amplified from RNA transcripts. The TCR CDR3 was subjected to a first round of RT-PCR using the HTBI primer set and the Qiagen OneStep RT-PCR kit. A second multiplex PCR round built the libraries, followed by size selection and purification. Sequencing of the libraries was done on an Illumina HiSeq2000 using paired-end 100 bp reads. The study's own analysis went as follows. SOAPnuke was used to process the raw data, throwing out any read that contained adapters or uncalled bases, had a mean Phred below 15, or lacked an exact constant-primer or identifier match. COPE v1.2.5 was used to merge the high-quality paired reads, and each unique nucleotide sequence was defined as a clonotype. Clonotypes were aligned to IMGT TRBV, TRBD and TRBJ reference segments using MiTCR v1.1. The analysis included only V-J combinations with a frequency above 0.0001, which together covered about 99% of the repertoires. The TCS score was defined as F50 (clonal expansion) divided by E x V (chaos), with BLOSUM62-based TCRdist calculated between CDR3 peptides within each V-J. Welch's t-statistics and random forest reduced roughly 540 V-J features to 13, which were used in a naive Bayes classifier (R e1071). Starting from the raw public reads, TCRdb applied fastp trimming at Q25, assembled clones with MiXCR and retained in-frame beta chains. Each entry is one CDR3 protein sequence, shown with its most common DNA and genes. Here the V and J calls rest on TCRdb's processing, not on the authors' analysis. Across this sample there are hundreds of thousands of distinct CDR3 sequences, with around 17% seen only once. Jointly, the top ten make up 25% to 30% of the sample.

Ophthalmopathy patients had moderately to severely active disease, Clinical Activity Score of at least 3, NOSPECS grade of at least 4, and duration under 3 months. Patients with uncontrolled infections, other autoimmune diseases, pregnancy or lactation were excluded. Diagnoses relied on clinical symptoms, serum thyroxine and TRAb, thyroid ultrasound and orbital computed tomography. PBMCs were isolated from 7.5 to 10 ml of fresh peripheral blood by Ficoll-Paque density gradient centrifugation. Total RNA was extracted using Trizol reagent, and RNA quality was assessed on an Agilent 2100 Bioanalyzer. The receptor chain draws on TRBV5-5 and TRBJ2-5; TRBD1 lines up with 9 middle nucleotides. The TCR sequence derives from a woman in her late teens or twenties with Graves' ophthalmopathy. Material: blood. CDR3 protein: CASSLVGGQGQTRYF. The bases read TGTGCCAGCAGCTTGGTGGGGGGACAGGGTCAGACCCGGTACTTC.